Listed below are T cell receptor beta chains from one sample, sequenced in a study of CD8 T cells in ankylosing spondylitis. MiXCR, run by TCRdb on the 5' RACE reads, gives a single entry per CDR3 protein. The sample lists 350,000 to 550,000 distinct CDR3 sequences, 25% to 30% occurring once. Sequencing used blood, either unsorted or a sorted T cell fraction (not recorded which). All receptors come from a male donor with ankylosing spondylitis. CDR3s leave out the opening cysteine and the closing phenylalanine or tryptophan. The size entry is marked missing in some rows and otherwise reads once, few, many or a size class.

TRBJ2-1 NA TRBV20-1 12 SASASGLPEGQF
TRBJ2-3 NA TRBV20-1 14 SARGGVAGYTDTQY
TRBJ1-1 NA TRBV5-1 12 ASSSTGINTEAF
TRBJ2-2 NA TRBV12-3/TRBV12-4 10 ASRDLIGELF
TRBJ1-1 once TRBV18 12 ASSPGSQDTEAF
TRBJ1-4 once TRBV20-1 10 SAGQGNEKLF
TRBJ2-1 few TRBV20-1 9 TRTGDNEQF
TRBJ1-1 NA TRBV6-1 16 ASTPNRGRNLMNTEAF
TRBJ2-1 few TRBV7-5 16 ISVSEASGGVRYNEQF
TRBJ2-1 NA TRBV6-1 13 ASSRDGTSYNEQF